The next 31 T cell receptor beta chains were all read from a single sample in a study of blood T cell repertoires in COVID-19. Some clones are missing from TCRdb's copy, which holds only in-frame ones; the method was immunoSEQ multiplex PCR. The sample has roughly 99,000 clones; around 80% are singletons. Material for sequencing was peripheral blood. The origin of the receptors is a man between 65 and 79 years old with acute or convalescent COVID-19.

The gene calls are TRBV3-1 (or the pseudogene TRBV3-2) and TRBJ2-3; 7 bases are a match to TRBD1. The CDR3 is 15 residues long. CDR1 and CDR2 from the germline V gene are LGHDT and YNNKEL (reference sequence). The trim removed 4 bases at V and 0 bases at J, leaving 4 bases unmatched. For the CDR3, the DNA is TGTGCCAGCAGCCCAACGACAGGGAGCACAGATACGCAGTATTTT. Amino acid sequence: CASSPTTGSTDTQYF.

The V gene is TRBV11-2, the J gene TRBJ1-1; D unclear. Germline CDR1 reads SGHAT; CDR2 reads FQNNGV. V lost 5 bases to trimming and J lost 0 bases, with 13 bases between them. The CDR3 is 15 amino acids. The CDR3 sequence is CASSPNSFMNTEAFF. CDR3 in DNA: TGTGCCAGCAGCCCTAATTCTTTTATGAACACTGAAGCTTTCTTT.

Written as DNA, the CDR3 is TGTGCCAGCAGCTTAGTAGTGGGGGGACAGCCTAATGAAAAACTGTTTTTT. It specifies CASSLVVGGQPNEKLFF. The V call is TRBV7-9, the J call TRBJ1-4; TRBD1 matches 7 bases. This CDR3 comprises 17 residues. J lost 3 bases, V lost 1 base, and 8 bases had no gene match. Germline loops: CDR1 SEHNR, CDR2 FQNEAQ (reference sequence).

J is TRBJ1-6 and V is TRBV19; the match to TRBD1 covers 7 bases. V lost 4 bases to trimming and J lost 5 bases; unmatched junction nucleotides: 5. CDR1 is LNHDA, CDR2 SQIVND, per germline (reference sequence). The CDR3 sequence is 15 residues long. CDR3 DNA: TGTGCCAGTAGTAGCCGGGACAGCCATAATTCACCCCTCCACTTT. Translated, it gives CASSSRDSHNSPLHF.

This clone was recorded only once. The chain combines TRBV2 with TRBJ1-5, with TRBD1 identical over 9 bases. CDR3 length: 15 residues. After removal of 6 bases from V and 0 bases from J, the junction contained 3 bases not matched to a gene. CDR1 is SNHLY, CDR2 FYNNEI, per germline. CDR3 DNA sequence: TGTGCCAGCAGAGGGACAGGGATTAGCAATCAGCCCCAGCATTTT. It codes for CASRGTGISNQPQHF.

As DNA, the CDR3 is TGTGCCAGCAGCGGGACAGGGGGCGCGGGTACGCAGTATTTT. This sequence encodes CASSGTGGAGTQYF. V usage is TRBV7-9 and J usage is TRBJ2-3, with TRBD1 identical over 12 bases. This CDR3 comprises 14 residues. Germline V lookup: CDR1 SEHNR, CDR2 FQNEAQ (reference sequence). V was pared by 5 bases and J by 8 bases, with 5 bases of the junction left unmatched.

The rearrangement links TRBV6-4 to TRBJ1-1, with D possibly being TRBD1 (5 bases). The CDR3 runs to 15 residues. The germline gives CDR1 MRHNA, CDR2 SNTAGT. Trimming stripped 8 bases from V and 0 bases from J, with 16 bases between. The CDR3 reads CASAPNRGMNTEAFF. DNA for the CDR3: TGTGCCAGCGCCCCGAATCGGGGGATGAACACTGAAGCTTTCTTT.

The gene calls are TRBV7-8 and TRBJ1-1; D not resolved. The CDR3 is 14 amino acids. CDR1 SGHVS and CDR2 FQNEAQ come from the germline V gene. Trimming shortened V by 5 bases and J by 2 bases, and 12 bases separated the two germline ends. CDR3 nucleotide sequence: TGTGCCAGCAGCCCCAGGAACATAAACACTGAAGCTTTCTTT. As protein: CASSPRNINTEAFF.

The CDR3 DNA reads as TGTGCCAGCAGCAAAGAGGCGGCAGTACCTCCGACCGGGGAGCTGTTTTTT. This sequence encodes CASSKEAAVPPTGELFF. The chain recombines TRBV21-1 with TRBJ2-2; the DNA was not compared with TRBD2, the D call given in the table. TRBV21-1 is labeled a pseudogene. CDR3 length equals 17 residues.

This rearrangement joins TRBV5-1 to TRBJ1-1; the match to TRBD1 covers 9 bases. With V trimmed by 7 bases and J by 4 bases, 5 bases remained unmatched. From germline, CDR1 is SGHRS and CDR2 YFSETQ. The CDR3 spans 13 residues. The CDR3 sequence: CASSTGGGTEAFF. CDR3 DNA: TGCGCCAGCTCGACAGGGGGAGGCACTGAAGCTTTCTTT.

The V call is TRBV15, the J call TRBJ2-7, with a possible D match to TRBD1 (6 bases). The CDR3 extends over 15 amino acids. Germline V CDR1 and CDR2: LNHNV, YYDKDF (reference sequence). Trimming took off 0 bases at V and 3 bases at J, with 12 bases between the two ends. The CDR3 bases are TGTGCCACCAGCAGAGAGAGGGGGACCTTCTACGAGCAGTACTTC. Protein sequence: CATSRERGTFYEQYF.

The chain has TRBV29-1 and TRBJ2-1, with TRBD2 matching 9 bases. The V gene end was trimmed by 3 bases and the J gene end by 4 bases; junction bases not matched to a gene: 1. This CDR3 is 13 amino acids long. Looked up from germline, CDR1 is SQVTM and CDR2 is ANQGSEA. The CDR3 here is CSVDSGGYNEQFF. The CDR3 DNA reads TGCAGCGTTGATAGCGGGGGTTACAATGAGCAGTTCTTC.

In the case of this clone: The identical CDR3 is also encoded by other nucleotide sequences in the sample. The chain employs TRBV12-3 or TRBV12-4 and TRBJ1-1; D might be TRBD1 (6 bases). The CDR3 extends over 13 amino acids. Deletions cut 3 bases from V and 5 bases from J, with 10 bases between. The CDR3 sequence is CASSLEGGTEAFF. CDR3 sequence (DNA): TGTGCCAGCAGTTTGGAAGGGGGTACTGAAGCTTTCTTT.

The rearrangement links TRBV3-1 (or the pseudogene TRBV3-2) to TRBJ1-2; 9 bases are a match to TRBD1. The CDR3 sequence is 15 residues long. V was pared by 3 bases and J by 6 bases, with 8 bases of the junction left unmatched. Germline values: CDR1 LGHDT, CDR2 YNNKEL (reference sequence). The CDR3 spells CASSQGGQGSNGYTF. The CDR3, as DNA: TGTGCCAGCAGCCAGGGGGGACAGGGCTCAAATGGCTACACCTTC.

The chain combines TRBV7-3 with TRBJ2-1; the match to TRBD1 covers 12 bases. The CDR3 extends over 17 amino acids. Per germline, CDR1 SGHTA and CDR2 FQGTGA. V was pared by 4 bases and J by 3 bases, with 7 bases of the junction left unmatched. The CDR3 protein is CASSYGGQGAVYNEQFF. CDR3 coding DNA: TGTGCCAGCAGCTATGGGGGACAGGGGGCGGTCTACAATGAGCAGTTCTTC.

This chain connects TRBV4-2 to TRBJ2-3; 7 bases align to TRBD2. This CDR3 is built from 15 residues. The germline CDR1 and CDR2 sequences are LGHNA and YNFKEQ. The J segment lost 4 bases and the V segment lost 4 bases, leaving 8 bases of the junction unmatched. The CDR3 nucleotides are TGTGCCAGCAGCCCAAAAGGTGGGGGGGCAGATACGCAGTATTTT. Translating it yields CASSPKGGGADTQYF.

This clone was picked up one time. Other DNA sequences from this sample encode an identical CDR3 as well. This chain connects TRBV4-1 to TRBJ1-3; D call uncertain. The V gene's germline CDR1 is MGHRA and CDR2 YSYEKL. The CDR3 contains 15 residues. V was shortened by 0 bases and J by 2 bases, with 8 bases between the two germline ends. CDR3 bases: TGCGCCAGCAGCCAAGATGAGCTTACTGGAAACACCATATATTTT. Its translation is CASSQDELTGNTIYF.

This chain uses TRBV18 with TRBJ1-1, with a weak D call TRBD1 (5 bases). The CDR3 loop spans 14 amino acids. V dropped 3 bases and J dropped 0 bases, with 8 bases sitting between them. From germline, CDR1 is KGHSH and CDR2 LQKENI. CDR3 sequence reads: CASSPQGLNTEAFF. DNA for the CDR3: TGTGCCAGCTCACCTCAGGGATTGAACACTGAAGCTTTCTTT.

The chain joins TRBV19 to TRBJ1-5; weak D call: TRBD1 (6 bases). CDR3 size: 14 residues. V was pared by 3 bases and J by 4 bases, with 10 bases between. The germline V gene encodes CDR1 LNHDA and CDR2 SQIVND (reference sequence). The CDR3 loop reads CASSISQGNQPQHF. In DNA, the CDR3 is TGTGCCAGTAGTATTTCGCAGGGGAATCAGCCCCAGCATTTT.

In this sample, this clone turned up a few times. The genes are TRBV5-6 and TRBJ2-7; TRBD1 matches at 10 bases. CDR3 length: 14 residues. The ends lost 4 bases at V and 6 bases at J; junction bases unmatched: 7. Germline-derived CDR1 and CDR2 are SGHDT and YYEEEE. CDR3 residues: CASSRDRGLGEQYF. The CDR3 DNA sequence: TGTGCCAGCAGCCGGGACAGGGGACTTGGCGAGCAGTACTTC. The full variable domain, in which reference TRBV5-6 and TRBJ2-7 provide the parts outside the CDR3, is DAGVTQSPTHLIKTRGQQVTLRCSPKSGHDTVSWYQQALGQGPQFIFQYYEEEERQRGNFPDRFSGHQFPNYSSELNVNALLLGDSALYLCASSRDRGLGEQYFGPGTRLTVT.

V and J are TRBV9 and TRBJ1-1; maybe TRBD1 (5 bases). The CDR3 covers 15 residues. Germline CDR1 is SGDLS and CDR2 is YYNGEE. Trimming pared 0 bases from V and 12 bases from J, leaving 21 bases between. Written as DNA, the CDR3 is TGTGCCAGCAGCGTAGGGTGGAGCGTAGGGGCAACGACTTTCTTT. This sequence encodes CASSVGWSVGATTFF.

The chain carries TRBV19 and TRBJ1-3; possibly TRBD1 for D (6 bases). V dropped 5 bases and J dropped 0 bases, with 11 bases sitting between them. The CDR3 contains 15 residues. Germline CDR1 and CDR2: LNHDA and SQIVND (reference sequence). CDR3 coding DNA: TGTGCCAGTAGTCGCTCGGACAGCTCTGGAAACACCATATATTTT. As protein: CASSRSDSSGNTIYF.

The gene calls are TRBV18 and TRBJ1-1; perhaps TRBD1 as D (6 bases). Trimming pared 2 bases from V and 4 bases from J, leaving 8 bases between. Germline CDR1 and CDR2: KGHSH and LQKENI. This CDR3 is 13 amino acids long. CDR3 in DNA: TGTGCCAGCTCACCAGGGGGCACCACTGAAGCTTTCTTT. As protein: CASSPGGTTEAFF.

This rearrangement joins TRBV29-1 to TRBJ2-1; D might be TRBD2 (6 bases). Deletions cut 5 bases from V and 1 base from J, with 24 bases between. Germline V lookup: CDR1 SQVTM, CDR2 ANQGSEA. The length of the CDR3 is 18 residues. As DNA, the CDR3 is TGCAGCGTTCGCCGCGGGCTAGCGCAGGGAACTTCCTACAATGAGCAGTTCTTC. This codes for CSVRRGLAQGTSYNEQFF.

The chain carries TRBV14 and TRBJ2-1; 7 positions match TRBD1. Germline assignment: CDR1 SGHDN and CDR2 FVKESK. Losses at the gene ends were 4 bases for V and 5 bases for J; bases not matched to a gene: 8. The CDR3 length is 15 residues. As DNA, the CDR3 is TGTGCCAGCAGCCGAGTGCCGGGACAGAACAATGAGCAGTTCTTC. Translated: CASSRVPGQNNEQFF.

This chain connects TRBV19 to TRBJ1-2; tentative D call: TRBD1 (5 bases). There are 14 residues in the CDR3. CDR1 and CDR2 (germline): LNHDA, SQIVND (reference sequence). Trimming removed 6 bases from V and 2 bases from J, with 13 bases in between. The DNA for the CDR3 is TGTGCCAGTAGCGGGGTCCGGGGGAACTATGGCTACACCTTC. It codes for CASSGVRGNYGYTF.

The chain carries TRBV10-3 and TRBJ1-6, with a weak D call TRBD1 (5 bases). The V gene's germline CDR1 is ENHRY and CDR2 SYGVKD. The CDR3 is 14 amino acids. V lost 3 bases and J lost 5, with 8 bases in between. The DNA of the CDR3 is TGTGCCATCAGTGACAGGGCAGATAATTCACCCCTCCACTTT. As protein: CAISDRADNSPLHF.

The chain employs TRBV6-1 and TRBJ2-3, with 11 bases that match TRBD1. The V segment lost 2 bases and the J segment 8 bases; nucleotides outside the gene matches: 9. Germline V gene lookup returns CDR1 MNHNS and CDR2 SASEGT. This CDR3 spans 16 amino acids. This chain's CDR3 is CASSESGQGAPGTQYF. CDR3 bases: TGTGCCAGCAGTGAAAGTGGACAGGGGGCGCCAGGTACGCAGTATTTT.

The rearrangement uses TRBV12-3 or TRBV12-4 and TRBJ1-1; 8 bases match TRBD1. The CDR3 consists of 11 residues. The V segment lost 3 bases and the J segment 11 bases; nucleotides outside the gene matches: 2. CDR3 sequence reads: CASSFQGAAFF. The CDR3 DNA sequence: TGTGCCAGCAGTTTCCAGGGGGCGGCTTTCTTT.

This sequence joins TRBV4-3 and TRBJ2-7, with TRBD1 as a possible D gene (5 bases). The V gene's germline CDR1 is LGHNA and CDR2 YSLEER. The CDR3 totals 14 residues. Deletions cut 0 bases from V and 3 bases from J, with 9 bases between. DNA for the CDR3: TGCGCCAGCAGCCAAGATGACAGAAACTACGAGCAGTACTTC. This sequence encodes CASSQDDRNYEQYF.

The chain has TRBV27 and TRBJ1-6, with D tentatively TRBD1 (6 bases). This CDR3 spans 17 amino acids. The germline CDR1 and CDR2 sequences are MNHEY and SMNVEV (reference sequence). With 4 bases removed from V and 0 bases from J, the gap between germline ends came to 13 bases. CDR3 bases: TGTGCCAGCAGTTCGGACAGCAGGAGCTCCTATAATTCACCCCTCCACTTT. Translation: CASSSDSRSSYNSPLHF.